This TCR beta chain is drawn from a study of T cells in Graves' hyperthyroidism and ophthalmopathy. As for the study in general: Peripheral blood samples were taken at initial diagnosis, prior to any treatment. Study-wide findings and caveats: Among clonotypes expanded in thyroid above 0.001, most were also found in blood.

Trimming pared 2 bases from V and 7 bases from J, leaving 21 bases between. CDR1 SNHLY and CDR2 FYNNEI come from the germline V gene. The CDR3 covers 17 residues. The study left out patients who had uncontrolled infection, other autoimmune disease, pregnancy or lactation. Cells are PBMCs isolated from roughly 9.3 ml of fresh blood. The table lists this clonotype with many counts. No antigen is known for it. Authors of the study amplified TCR beta CDR3 regions from RNA transcripts. The HTBI set primed first-round TCR CDR3 RT-PCR. TCRdb redid the calling of the multiplex PCR reads with MiXCR, one entry per CDR3 protein. Among 600,000 or so distinct CDR3 sequences listed, roughly 17% were seen once.

Sequenced: blood. The sequence derives from a woman under 40 with Graves' hyperthyroidism. This sequence joins TRBV2 and TRBJ2-1; no firm D call. CDR3 nucleotides: TGTGCCAGCAGTGAAAGGTCTAGGACGCCCCTCGGGAATGAGCAGTTCTTC. It encodes CASSERSRTPLGNEQFF.